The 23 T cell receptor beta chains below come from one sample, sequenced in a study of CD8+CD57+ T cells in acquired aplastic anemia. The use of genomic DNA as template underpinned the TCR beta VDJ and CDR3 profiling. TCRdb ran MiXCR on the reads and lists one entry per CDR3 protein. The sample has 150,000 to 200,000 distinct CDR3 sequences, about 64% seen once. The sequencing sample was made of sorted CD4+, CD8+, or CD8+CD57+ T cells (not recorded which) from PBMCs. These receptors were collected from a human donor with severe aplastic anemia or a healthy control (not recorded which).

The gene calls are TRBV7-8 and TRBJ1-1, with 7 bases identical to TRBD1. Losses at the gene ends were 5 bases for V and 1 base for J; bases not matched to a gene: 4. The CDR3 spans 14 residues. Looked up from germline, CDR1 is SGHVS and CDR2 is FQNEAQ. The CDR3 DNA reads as TGTGCCAGCAGCCAAGGGGGCTGGAACACTGAAGCTTTCTTT. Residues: CASSQGGWNTEAFF. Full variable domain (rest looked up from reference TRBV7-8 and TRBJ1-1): GAGVSQSPRYKVAKRGQDVALRCDPISGHVSLFWYQQALGQGPEFLTYFQNEAQLDKSGLPSDRFFAERPEGSVSTLKIQRTQQEDSAVYLCASSQGGWNTEAFFGQGTRLTVV.

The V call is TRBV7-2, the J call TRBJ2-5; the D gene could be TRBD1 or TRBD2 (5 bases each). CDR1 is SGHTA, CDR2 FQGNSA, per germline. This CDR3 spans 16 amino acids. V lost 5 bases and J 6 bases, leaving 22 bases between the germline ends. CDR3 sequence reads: CASSLIAGGQGKTQYF. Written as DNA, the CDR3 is TGTGCCAGCAGCCTAATCGCGGGTGGCCAGGGAAAGACCCAGTACTTC.

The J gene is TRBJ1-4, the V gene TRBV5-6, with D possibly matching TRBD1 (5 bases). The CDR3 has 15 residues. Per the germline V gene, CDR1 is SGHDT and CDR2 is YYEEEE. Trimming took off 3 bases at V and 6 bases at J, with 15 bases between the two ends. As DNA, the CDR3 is TGTGCCAGCAGCTCGCAGGTCCTGGGGGATGAAAAACTGTTTTTT. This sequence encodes CASSSQVLGDEKLFF.

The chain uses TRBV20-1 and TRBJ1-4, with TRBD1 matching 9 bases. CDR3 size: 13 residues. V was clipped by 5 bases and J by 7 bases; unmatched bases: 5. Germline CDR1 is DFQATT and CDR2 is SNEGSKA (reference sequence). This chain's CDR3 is CSASDRGGEKLFF. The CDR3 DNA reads TGCAGTGCTTCGGACAGGGGAGGTGAAAAACTGTTTTTT.

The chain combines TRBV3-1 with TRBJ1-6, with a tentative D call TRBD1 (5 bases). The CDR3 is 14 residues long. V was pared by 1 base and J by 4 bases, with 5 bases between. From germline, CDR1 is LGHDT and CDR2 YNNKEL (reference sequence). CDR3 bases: TGTGCCAGCAGCCAAGGGACATATAATTCACCCCTCCACTTT. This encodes CASSQGTYNSPLHF.

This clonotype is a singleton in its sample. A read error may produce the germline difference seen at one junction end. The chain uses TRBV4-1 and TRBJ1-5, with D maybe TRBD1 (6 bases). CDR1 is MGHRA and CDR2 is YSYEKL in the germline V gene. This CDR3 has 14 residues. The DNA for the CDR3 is TGCGCCAGCAGCCAATCCAAGGACGGGGGGCCCCGGCACTTT. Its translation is CASSQSKDGGPRHF.

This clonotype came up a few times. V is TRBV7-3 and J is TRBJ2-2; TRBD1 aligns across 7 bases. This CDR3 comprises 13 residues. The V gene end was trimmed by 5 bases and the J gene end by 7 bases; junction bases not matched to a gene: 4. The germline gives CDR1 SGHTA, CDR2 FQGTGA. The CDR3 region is CASSQGVNGELFF. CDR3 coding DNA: TGTGCCAGCAGCCAGGGGGTAAACGGGGAGCTGTTTTTT. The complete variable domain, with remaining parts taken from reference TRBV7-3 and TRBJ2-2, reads GAGVSQTPSNKVTEKGKYVELRCDPISGHTALYWYRQSLGQGPEFLIYFQGTGAADDSGLPNDRFFAVRPEGSVSTLKIQRTERGDSAVYLCASSQGVNGELFFGEGSRLTVL.

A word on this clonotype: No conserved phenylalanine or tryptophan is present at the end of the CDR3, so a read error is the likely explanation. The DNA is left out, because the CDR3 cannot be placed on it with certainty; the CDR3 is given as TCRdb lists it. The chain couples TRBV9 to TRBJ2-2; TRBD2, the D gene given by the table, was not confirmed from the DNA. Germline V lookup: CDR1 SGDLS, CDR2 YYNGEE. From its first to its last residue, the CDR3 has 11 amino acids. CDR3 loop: CASAPEHRDPL.

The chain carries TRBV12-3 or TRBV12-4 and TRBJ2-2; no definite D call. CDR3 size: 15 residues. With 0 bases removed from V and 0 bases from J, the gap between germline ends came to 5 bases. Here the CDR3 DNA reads TGTGCCAGCAGTTTAGCGGCGACGAACACCGGGGAGCTGTTTTTT. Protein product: CASSLAATNTGELFF.

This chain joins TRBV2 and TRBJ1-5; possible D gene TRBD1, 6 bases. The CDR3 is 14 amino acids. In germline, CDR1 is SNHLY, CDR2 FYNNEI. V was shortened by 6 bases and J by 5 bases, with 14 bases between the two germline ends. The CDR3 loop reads CASRQGREDQPQHF. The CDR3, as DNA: TGTGCCAGCAGACAGGGCCGCGAGGATCAGCCCCAGCATTTT. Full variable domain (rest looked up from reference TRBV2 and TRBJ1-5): EPEVTQTPSHQVTQMGQEVILRCVPISNHLYFYWYRQILGQKVEFLVSFYNNEISEKSEIFDDQFSVERPDGSNFTLKIRSTKLEDSAMYFCASRQGREDQPQHFGDGTRLSIL.

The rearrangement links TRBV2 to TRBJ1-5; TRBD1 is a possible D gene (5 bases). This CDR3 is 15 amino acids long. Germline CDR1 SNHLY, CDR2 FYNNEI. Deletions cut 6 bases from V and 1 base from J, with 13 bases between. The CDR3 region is CASRPPGTSNQPQHF. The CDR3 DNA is TGTGCCAGCAGACCCCCCGGGACGAGCAATCAGCCCCAGCATTTT. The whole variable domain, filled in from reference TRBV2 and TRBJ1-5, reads EPEVTQTPSHQVTQMGQEVILRCVPISNHLYFYWYRQILGQKVEFLVSFYNNEISEKSEIFDDQFSVERPDGSNFTLKIRSTKLEDSAMYFCASRPPGTSNQPQHFGDGTRLSIL.

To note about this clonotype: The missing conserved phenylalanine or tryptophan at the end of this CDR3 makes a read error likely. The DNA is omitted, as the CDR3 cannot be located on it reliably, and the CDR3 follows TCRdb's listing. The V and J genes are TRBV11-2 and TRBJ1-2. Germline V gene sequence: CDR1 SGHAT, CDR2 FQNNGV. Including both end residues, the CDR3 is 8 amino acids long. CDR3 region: CASSSHFS.

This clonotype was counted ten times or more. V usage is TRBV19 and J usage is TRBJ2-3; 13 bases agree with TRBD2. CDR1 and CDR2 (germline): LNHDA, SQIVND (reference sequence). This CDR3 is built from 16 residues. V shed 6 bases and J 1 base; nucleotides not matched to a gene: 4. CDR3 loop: CASRLAGGLGTDTQYF. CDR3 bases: TGTGCCAGTAGACTAGCGGGGGGGCTGGGCACAGATACGCAGTATTTT. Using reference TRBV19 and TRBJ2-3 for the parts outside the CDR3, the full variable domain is DGGITQSPKYLFRKEGQNVTLSCEQNLNHDAMYWYRQDPGQGLRLIYYSQIVNDFQKGDIAEGYSVSREKKESFPLTVTSAQKNPTAFYLCASRLAGGLGTDTQYFGPGTRLTVL.

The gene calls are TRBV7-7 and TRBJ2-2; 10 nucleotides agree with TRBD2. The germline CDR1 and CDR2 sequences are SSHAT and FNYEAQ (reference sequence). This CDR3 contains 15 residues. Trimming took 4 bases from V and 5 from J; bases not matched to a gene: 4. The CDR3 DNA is TGTGCCAGCAGCTCGGGACTAGCGTGGACCGGGGAGCTGTTTTTT. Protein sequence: CASSSGLAWTGELFF.

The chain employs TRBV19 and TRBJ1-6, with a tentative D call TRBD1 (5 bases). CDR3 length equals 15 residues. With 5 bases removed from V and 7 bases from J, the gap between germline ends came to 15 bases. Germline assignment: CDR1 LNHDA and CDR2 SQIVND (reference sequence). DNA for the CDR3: TGTGCCAGTAGTTCCCGACGGGGGGAAAATTCACCCCTCCACTTT. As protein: CASSSRRGENSPLHF.

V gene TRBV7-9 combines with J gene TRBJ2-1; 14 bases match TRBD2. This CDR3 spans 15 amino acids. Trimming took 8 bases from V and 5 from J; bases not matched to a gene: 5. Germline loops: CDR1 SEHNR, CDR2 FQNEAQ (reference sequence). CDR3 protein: CASGSGLAGDNEQFF. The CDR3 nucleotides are TGTGCCAGCGGCTCGGGACTAGCGGGGGACAATGAGCAGTTCTTC. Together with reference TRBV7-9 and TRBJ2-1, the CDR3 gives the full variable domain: DTGVSQNPRHKITKRGQNVTFRCDPISEHNRLYWYRQTLGQGPEFLTYFQNEAQLEKSRLLSDRFSAERPKGSFSTLEIQRTEQGDSAMYLCASGSGLAGDNEQFFGPGTRLTVL.

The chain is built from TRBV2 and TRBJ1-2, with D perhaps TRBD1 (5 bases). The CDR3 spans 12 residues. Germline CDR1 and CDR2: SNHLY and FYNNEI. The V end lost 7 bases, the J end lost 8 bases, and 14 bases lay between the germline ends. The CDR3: CASKGEGFGYTF. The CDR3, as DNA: TGTGCCAGCAAGGGCGAGGGGTTCGGCTACACCTTC. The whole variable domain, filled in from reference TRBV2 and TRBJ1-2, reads EPEVTQTPSHQVTQMGQEVILRCVPISNHLYFYWYRQILGQKVEFLVSFYNNEISEKSEIFDDQFSVERPDGSNFTLKIRSTKLEDSAMYFCASKGEGFGYTFGSGTRLTVV.

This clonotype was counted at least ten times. The CDR3 region is CASSIGQGGYEQYF. Written as DNA, the CDR3 is TGTGCCAGCAGTATTGGACAGGGTGGGTACGAGCAGTACTTC. The chain has TRBV6-1 and TRBJ2-7; 8 nucleotides align to TRBD1. V was clipped by 5 bases and J by 4 bases; unmatched bases: 7. CDR1 MNHNS and CDR2 SASEGT come from the germline V gene. This CDR3 comprises 14 residues.

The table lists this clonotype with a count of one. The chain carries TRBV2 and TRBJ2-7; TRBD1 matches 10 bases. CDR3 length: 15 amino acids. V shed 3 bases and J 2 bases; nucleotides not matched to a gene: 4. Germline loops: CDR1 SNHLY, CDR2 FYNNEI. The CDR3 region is CASSDYGTGAYEQYF. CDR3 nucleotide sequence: TGTGCCAGCAGTGATTACGGGACAGGGGCCTACGAGCAGTACTTC.

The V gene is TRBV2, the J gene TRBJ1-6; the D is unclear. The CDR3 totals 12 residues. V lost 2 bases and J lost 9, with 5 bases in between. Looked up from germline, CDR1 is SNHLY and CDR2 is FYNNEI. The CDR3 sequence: CASSEIVSPLHF. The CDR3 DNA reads TGTGCCAGCAGTGAAATTGTTTCACCCCTCCACTTT. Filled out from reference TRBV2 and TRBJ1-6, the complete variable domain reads EPEVTQTPSHQVTQMGQEVILRCVPISNHLYFYWYRQILGQKVEFLVSFYNNEISEKSEIFDDQFSVERPDGSNFTLKIRSTKLEDSAMYFCASSEIVSPLHFGNGTRLTVT.

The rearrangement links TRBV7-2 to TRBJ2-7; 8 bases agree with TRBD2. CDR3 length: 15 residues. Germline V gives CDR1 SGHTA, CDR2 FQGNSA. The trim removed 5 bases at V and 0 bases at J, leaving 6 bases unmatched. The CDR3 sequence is CASSPSGFSSYEQYF. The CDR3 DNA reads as TGTGCCAGCAGCCCTAGCGGGTTTAGCTCCTACGAGCAGTACTTC.

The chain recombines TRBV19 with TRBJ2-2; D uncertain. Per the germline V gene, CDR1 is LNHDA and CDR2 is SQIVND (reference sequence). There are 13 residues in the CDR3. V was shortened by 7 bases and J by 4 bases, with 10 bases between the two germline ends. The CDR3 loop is CASTPTGTGELFF. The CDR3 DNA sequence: TGTGCCAGTACCCCCACCGGCACCGGGGAGCTGTTTTTT.

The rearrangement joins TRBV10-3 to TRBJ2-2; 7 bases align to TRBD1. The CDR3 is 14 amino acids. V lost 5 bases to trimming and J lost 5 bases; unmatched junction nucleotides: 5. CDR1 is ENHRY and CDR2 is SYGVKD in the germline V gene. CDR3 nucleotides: TGTGCCATCAGTCCAATACAGGGGACCGGGGAGCTGTTTTTT. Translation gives CAISPIQGTGELFF.